One and the same sample provided the 29 T cell receptor beta chains below, sequenced in a study of blood T cell repertoires in COVID-19. Sequencing was performed with immunoSEQ multiplex PCR; in TCRdb, only in-frame clones are kept and a portion is missing. The table shows about 80,000 clones, with about 86% occurring only once. The sequenced sample was peripheral blood. All receptors come from an elderly man with active or convalescent COVID-19.

The sample holds one count of this clone. The chain links TRBV12-5 to TRBJ1-6, with D uncertain. Trimming stripped 2 bases from V and 11 bases from J, with 4 bases between. The CDR3 has 11 residues. Per the germline V gene, CDR1 is LGHNT and CDR2 is FRNRAP. The CDR3 here is CASGLSTPLHF. The CDR3 DNA is TGTGCTAGTGGTTTGTCAACACCCCTCCACTTT.

The sample holds a few counts of this clone. The V and J genes are TRBV11-2 and TRBJ2-5; 11 nucleotides line up with TRBD2. Germline V gives CDR1 SGHAT, CDR2 FQNNGV. The CDR3 consists of 18 residues. The V gene end was trimmed by 1 base and the J gene end by 5 bases; junction bases not matched to a gene: 12. CDR3 residues: CASSLAPGTSGPQETQYF. CDR3 nucleotides: TGTGCCAGCAGCTTAGCTCCGGGGACTAGCGGCCCCCAGGAGACCCAGTACTTC.

V gene TRBV7-7 combines with J gene TRBJ2-2; tentatively, D is TRBD2 (5 bases). V lost 2 bases to trimming and J lost 4 bases, with 5 bases between them. This CDR3 has 13 amino acids. Germline values: CDR1 SSHAT, CDR2 FNYEAQ (reference sequence). The CDR3 nucleotides read TGTGCCAGCAGCTTACGGGGCACCGGGGAGCTGTTTTTT. The encoded protein is CASSLRGTGELFF.

This clone has a count of ten or more. The chain carries TRBV13 and TRBJ1-5; D remains unclear. V was shortened by 7 bases and J by 2 bases, with 15 bases between the two germline ends. The germline CDR1 and CDR2 sequences are PRHDT and FYEKMQ (reference sequence). The CDR3 consists of 15 residues. The CDR3 is CASTANSPGNQPQHF. The CDR3 bases are TGTGCCAGCACCGCAAACAGCCCGGGCAATCAGCCCCAGCATTTT.

The chain joins TRBV19 to TRBJ1-5; 7 bases align to TRBD1. J lost 9 bases, V lost 0 bases, and 11 bases had no gene match. Germline-derived CDR1 and CDR2 are LNHDA and SQIVND (reference sequence). The CDR3 runs to 16 residues. The CDR3 loop is CASSIDPTGWIGPQHF. The DNA of the CDR3 is TGTGCCAGTAGTATAGATCCGACAGGGTGGATCGGGCCCCAGCATTTT.

This clone was seen a handful of times. The CDR3 is CASSRQGGSDSPLHF. Here the CDR3 DNA reads TGTGCCAGCAGTCGACAGGGGGGAAGTGATTCACCCCTCCACTTT. The V call is TRBV6-5, the J call TRBJ1-6, with 9 bases fitting TRBD1. The germline V gene encodes CDR1 MNHEY and CDR2 SVGAGI. With V trimmed by 5 bases and J by 8 bases, 7 bases remained unmatched. This CDR3 has 15 residues.

CDR3 amino acids: CASSQGSGFEKLFF. The CDR3, as DNA: TGCGCCAGCAGCCAAGGGTCAGGATTCGAAAAACTGTTTTTT. The rearrangement uses TRBV4-1 and TRBJ1-4; D gene uncertain. This CDR3 has 14 amino acids. The ends were cut back, 1 base at V and 8 bases at J, with 11 bases in the middle. The germline V gene has CDR1 MGHRA and CDR2 YSYEKL.

This clone occurred once. The V call is TRBV3-1 (or the pseudogene TRBV3-2), the J call TRBJ1-1; TRBD1 matches at 8 bases. Germline loops: CDR1 LGHDT, CDR2 YNNKEL (reference sequence). The CDR3 sequence is 15 residues long. V lost 1 base and J lost 5; bases outside the gene matches: 6. CDR3 sequence reads: CASSQARTGRTEAFF. The CDR3 DNA follows: TGTGCCAGCAGCCAAGCTCGGACAGGGAGAACTGAAGCTTTCTTT.

V and J are TRBV7-9 and TRBJ2-3; possibly TRBD1 for D (6 bases). Between the trimmed V and J ends, which lost 5 bases and 2 bases, there was a span of 17 bases. The germline gives CDR1 SEHNR, CDR2 FQNEAQ (reference sequence). This CDR3 region has 16 residues. CDR3 region: CASSALGGRNTDTQYF. Written as DNA, the CDR3 is TGTGCCAGCAGCGCCCTAGGGGGTAGAAACACAGATACGCAGTATTTT.

This sequence joins TRBV6-2 or TRBV6-3 and TRBJ2-1, with 7 bases matching TRBD2. This CDR3 is built from 11 residues. V was clipped by 5 bases and J by 12 bases; unmatched bases: 4. Germline loops: CDR1 MNHEY, CDR2 SVGEGT. In DNA, the CDR3 is TGTGCCAGCAGTCAGGGCGGGGGGCAGTTCTTC. This translates into CASSQGGGQFF.

A single count supports this clone. The chain has TRBV18 and TRBJ1-2; TRBD1 might be the D (5 bases). Deletions cut 3 bases from V and 7 bases from J, with 18 bases between. Germline CDR1 KGHSH, CDR2 LQKENI. The CDR3 has 15 amino acids. This chain's CDR3 is CASSPKQAAPPGYTF. CDR3 DNA: TGTGCCAGCTCACCTAAACAGGCAGCTCCCCCTGGCTACACCTTC.

V gene TRBV7-7 combines with J gene TRBJ2-3; 13 positions agree with TRBD2. Germline V gene lookup returns CDR1 SSHAT and CDR2 FNYEAQ (reference sequence). J was trimmed by 1 base and V by 5 bases; bases with no gene match: 3. This CDR3 has 16 amino acids. The CDR3 nucleotides read TGTGCCAGCAGCCCAGGACTAGCGGGGGGCACAGATACGCAGTATTTT. Its protein is CASSPGLAGGTDTQYF.

V is TRBV19 and J is TRBJ2-1, with 7 bases matching TRBD2. The CDR3 is made up of 14 amino acids. Germline CDR1 LNHDA, CDR2 SQIVND (reference sequence). Unmatched junction bases numbered 4, after V lost 8 bases and J lost 0 bases. CDR3 coding DNA: TGTGCCAGTCGGGCGGGAGTCTCCTACAATGAGCAGTTCTTC. It yields the protein CASRAGVSYNEQFF.

The chain couples TRBV21-1 to TRBJ1-5. TRBV21-1 is assigned pseudogene status. The CDR3 loop spans 16 amino acids. The CDR3 DNA reads as TGTGCCAGCAGCAAGGGCGGGGGGGTGGTAAATCAGCCCCAGCATTTT. It encodes CASSKGGGVVNQPQHF.

The CDR3: CASSIDGNRGGDTQYF. The DNA of the CDR3 is TGTGCCAGTAGTATAGACGGTAACAGGGGGGGAGATACGCAGTATTTT. The chain joins TRBV19 to TRBJ2-3; TRBD1 might be the D (8 bases). This CDR3 comprises 16 residues. Trimming cost V 0 bases and J 5 bases, with 15 bases left between them. The V gene's germline CDR1 is LNHDA and CDR2 SQIVND (reference sequence).

This chain connects TRBV10-3 to TRBJ1-3, with D perhaps matching TRBD1 (6 bases). CDR3 length: 15 amino acids. Looked up from germline, CDR1 is ENHRY and CDR2 is SYGVKD. V dropped 8 bases and J dropped 0 bases, with 14 bases sitting between them. CDR3 protein: CAIGVGDNSGNTIYF. CDR3 bases: TGTGCCATCGGGGTGGGGGACAACTCTGGAAACACCATATATTTT.

The rearrangement links TRBV9 to TRBJ2-2; D not resolved. V shed 0 bases and J shed 5 bases, with 5 bases lying between them. The CDR3 has 13 amino acids. Germline V gene data show CDR1 as SGDLS and CDR2 as YYNGEE. The DNA for the CDR3 is TGTGCCAGCAGCGTAGATAATACCGGGGAGCTGTTTTTT. Encoded protein: CASSVDNTGELFF.

This rearrangement joins TRBV13 to TRBJ1-1; D is possibly TRBD1 (6 bases). CDR1 is PRHDT, CDR2 FYEKMQ, per germline (reference sequence). Trimming shortened V by 5 bases and J by 0 bases, and 13 bases separated the two germline ends. The CDR3 spans 15 residues. CDR3 sequence: CASSVGTGLNTEAFF. The CDR3 region has the DNA TGTGCCAGCAGCGTCGGAACAGGGCTGAACACTGAAGCTTTCTTT.

The chain couples TRBV7-9 to TRBJ1-4; 7 bases fit TRBD1. The CDR3 spans 14 residues. Germline trimming cut 4 bases from V and 8 bases from J; bases unmatched to any gene: 7. Per the germline V gene, CDR1 is SEHNR and CDR2 is FQNEAQ (reference sequence). Here the CDR3 DNA reads TGTGCCAGCAGCTCTGACAGGGTCTGGGAAAAACTGTTTTTT. This gives the protein CASSSDRVWEKLFF.

This chain links TRBV28 with TRBJ1-5, with D perhaps matching TRBD1 (5 bases). Germline V gene lookup returns CDR1 MDHEN and CDR2 SYDVKM. CDR3 length: 14 amino acids. V was pared by 5 bases and J by 5 bases, with 13 bases between. This CDR3 reads CASSTTEGHQPQHF. Written as DNA, the CDR3 is TGTGCCAGCAGTACCACGGAGGGGCATCAGCCCCAGCATTTT.

This clone was detected only a few times. V gene TRBV6-6 combines with J gene TRBJ2-3, with D tentatively TRBD2 (5 bases). Between the trimmed V and J ends, which lost 4 bases and 4 bases, there was a span of 12 bases. The V gene's germline CDR1 is MNHNY and CDR2 SVGAGI (reference sequence). The CDR3 totals 14 residues. The CDR3 DNA follows: TGTGCCAGCAGTTCCCCGGAACTAGCAGATACGCAGTATTTT. Residues: CASSSPELADTQYF.

The chain employs TRBV5-1 and TRBJ2-3, with TRBD1 as a possible D gene (5 bases). The V end lost 0 bases, the J end lost 0 bases, and 8 bases lay between the germline ends. CDR1 and CDR2 (germline): SGHRS, YFSETQ. CDR3 size: 15 residues. CDR3 protein: CASSLDRPSTDTQYF. As DNA, the CDR3 is TGCGCCAGCAGCTTGGACAGGCCAAGCACAGATACGCAGTATTTT.

This clone occurred a few times. The chain is built from TRBV3-1 (or the pseudogene TRBV3-2) and TRBJ2-7; 10 bases align to TRBD2. The CDR3 contains 17 residues. With 1 base clipped from V and 7 bases from J, the junction kept 13 bases outside the gene matches. The germline gives CDR1 LGHDT, CDR2 YNNKEL (reference sequence). CDR3 in amino acids: CASSQGNPSGRFKEQYF. CDR3 nucleotide sequence: TGTGCCAGCAGCCAAGGGAATCCTAGCGGGAGATTCAAGGAGCAGTACTTC.

This chain connects TRBV19 to TRBJ2-2, with D tentatively TRBD2 (6 bases). Per the germline V gene, CDR1 is LNHDA and CDR2 is SQIVND (reference sequence). V gave up 8 bases and J gave up 5 bases, with 24 bases separating them. The CDR3 totals 17 residues. CDR3 amino acids: CASRDHGTEGGTGELFF. CDR3 nucleotide sequence: TGTGCCAGTCGCGACCATGGGACTGAGGGCGGGACCGGGGAGCTGTTTTTT.

This chain connects TRBV19 to TRBJ2-5, with D possibly TRBD2 on 5 matching bases. V lost 9 bases and J lost 2, with 28 bases in between. The CDR3 extends over 18 amino acids. CDR1 and CDR2 from the germline V gene are LNHDA and SQIVND (reference sequence). CDR3 protein: CASTNRWNPAVSQETQYF. The DNA of the CDR3 is TGTGCCAGCACGAACCGTTGGAACCCAGCGGTATCACAAGAGACCCAGTACTTC.

V is TRBV29-1 and J is TRBJ1-2; D possibly corresponds to TRBD1 (5 bases). From germline, CDR1 is SQVTM and CDR2 ANQGSEA. CDR3 length equals 14 residues. V was clipped by 0 bases and J by 6 bases, with 14 bases between them. The CDR3 DNA reads TGCAGCGTTGAAGATCCCCCGGGGGACCATGGCTACACCTTC. Translating it yields CSVEDPPGDHGYTF.

The chain employs TRBV7-2 and TRBJ1-2, with 9 positions matching TRBD1. In germline, CDR1 is SGHTA, CDR2 FQGNSA. The CDR3 runs to 16 residues. V lost 6 bases to trimming and J lost 5 bases; unmatched junction nucleotides: 13. The CDR3 DNA reads TGTGCCAGCAGTACGCAACAGGGGGCCGGGATTTATGGCTACACCTTC. This codes for CASSTQQGAGIYGYTF.

V usage is TRBV13 and J usage is TRBJ2-4; the match to TRBD1 covers 10 bases. With V trimmed by 4 bases and J by 4 bases, 1 base remained unmatched. This CDR3 contains 14 residues. The germline CDR1 and CDR2 sequences are PRHDT and FYEKMQ (reference sequence). CDR3 sequence reads: CASSSDRGKNIQYF. CDR3 bases: TGTGCCAGCAGCTCGGACAGGGGGAAAAACATTCAGTACTTC.

This clone occurred once. V and J are TRBV5-1 and TRBJ2-3, with TRBD2 as a possible D gene (6 bases). Between the trimmed V and J ends, which lost 4 bases and 11 bases, there was a span of 17 bases. Germline assignment: CDR1 SGHRS and CDR2 YFSETQ. This CDR3 has 13 residues. The CDR3 reads CASSPMGRGVQYF. The CDR3 nucleotides read TGCGCCAGCAGCCCGATGGGGCGGGGCGTGCAGTATTTT. Together with reference TRBV5-1 and TRBJ2-3, the CDR3 gives the full variable domain: KAGVTQTPRYLIKTRGQQVTLSCSPISGHRSVSWYQQTPGQGLQFLFEYFSETQRNKGNFPGRFSGRQFSNSRSEMNVSTLELGDSALYLCASSPMGRGVQYFGPGTRLTVL.